Following are 17 T cell receptor beta chains from one sample sequenced in a study of blood T cell repertoires in COVID-19. The protocol was immunoSEQ multiplex PCR, while the TCRdb copy is restricted to in-frame clones and leaves out a portion. The sample lists around 57,000 clones, 88% occurring once. Sequencing was performed on peripheral blood. All receptors come from a woman older than 75 with active COVID-19.

The rearrangement uses TRBV6-1 and TRBJ2-2, with a possible D match to TRBD1 (6 bases). Germline loops: CDR1 MNHNS, CDR2 SASEGT. V was cut by 3 bases and J by 5 bases, with 10 bases left in between. This CDR3 spans 14 amino acids. CDR3 nucleotides: TGTGCCAGCAGTGACAGGGGCGGGACCGGGGAGCTGTTTTTT. This codes for CASSDRGGTGELFF.

The chain is built from TRBV10-3 and TRBJ2-1, with 8 bases identical to TRBD2. The junction had 4 bases not matched to a gene; V was cut back by 4 bases and J by 2 bases. Per the germline V gene, CDR1 is ENHRY and CDR2 is SYGVKD. This CDR3 spans 15 amino acids. In DNA form, the CDR3 reads TGTGCCATCAGTGCTGGGACTAGAGCCTACAATGAGCAGTTCTTC. Its protein is CAISAGTRAYNEQFF.

The chain couples TRBV2 to TRBJ2-5; 7 nucleotides agree with TRBD1. Unmatched junction bases numbered 2, after V lost 3 bases and J lost 4 bases. Germline assignment: CDR1 SNHLY and CDR2 FYNNEI. CDR3 length: 13 amino acids. CDR3 coding DNA: TGTGCCAGCAGTGACAGGGGGTCAGAGACCCAGTACTTC. Amino acid sequence: CASSDRGSETQYF.

The gene calls are TRBV28 and TRBJ1-6; 7 bases match TRBD1. V gave up 8 bases and J gave up 0 bases; unmatched junction bases: 7. The germline CDR1 and CDR2 sequences are MDHEN and SYDVKM. The CDR3 length is 16 residues. The CDR3 DNA follows: TGTGCCAGCGGCACGACAGGGTCCTCCTATAATTCACCCCTCCACTTT. Translation gives CASGTTGSSYNSPLHF.

The chain combines TRBV5-4 with TRBJ1-6, with D unclear. V was pared by 3 bases and J by 7 bases, with 14 bases between. From germline, CDR1 is SGHNT and CDR2 YYREEE (reference sequence). The CDR3 contains 15 residues. The CDR3 spells CASSSPTHFNSPLHF. CDR3 DNA sequence: TGTGCCAGCAGCTCCCCAACCCACTTCAATTCACCCCTCCACTTT.

This chain connects TRBV9 to TRBJ2-2; no clear D gene. CDR3 length: 16 amino acids. CDR1 and CDR2 from the germline V gene are SGDLS and YYNGEE. V was clipped by 4 bases and J by 0 bases, with 13 bases between them. As DNA, the CDR3 is TGTGCCAGCAGCCCTCGCGGCTCTTCGAACACCGGGGAGCTGTTTTTT. The encoded protein is CASSPRGSSNTGELFF.

The gene calls are TRBV27 and TRBJ1-1; D gene unclear. With 2 bases removed from V and 2 bases from J, the gap between germline ends came to 6 bases. CDR1 MNHEY and CDR2 SMNVEV come from the germline V gene (reference sequence). The CDR3 loop spans 13 amino acids. The CDR3 nucleotides read TGTGCCAGCAGTTTAGTCGGTAACACTGAAGCTTTCTTT. It translates to CASSLVGNTEAFF.

The chain joins TRBV5-1 to TRBJ2-7; 9 bases are shared with TRBD1. The CDR3 runs 13 residues. V was pared by 8 bases and J by 5 bases, with 8 bases of the junction left unmatched. From germline, CDR1 is SGHRS and CDR2 YFSETQ. The CDR3 is CASHRDRDHEQYF. In nucleotides, the CDR3 is TGCGCCAGTCACCGGGACAGGGACCACGAGCAGTACTTC.

Regarding this clone: At one end the junction does not follow the germline gene, possibly because of a read error. The chain is built from TRBV7-3 and TRBJ2-3, with D tentatively TRBD2 (7 bases). This CDR3 contains 15 residues. Germline CDR1 is SGHTA and CDR2 is FQGTGA. CDR3: CTSSFTGGGTDTQYF. The CDR3, as DNA: TGTACCAGCAGCTTCACGGGGGGCGGCACAGATACGCAGTATTTT.

V and J are TRBV6-5 and TRBJ1-2, with D possibly TRBD1 on 5 matching bases. The CDR3 is 12 residues long. Germline V lookup: CDR1 MNHEY, CDR2 SVGAGI. The V end was cut by 7 bases, the J end by 4 bases, with 10 bases between. CDR3 in amino acids: CASNGQGYGYTF. The CDR3 DNA reads as TGTGCCAGCAATGGACAAGGCTATGGCTACACCTTC.

This clone was recorded a few times. CDR3 DNA: TGTGCCACCGCCCAGGACAGGGATAGCGACGGTGAGCAGTTCTTC. Translating it yields CATAQDRDSDGEQFF. The rearrangement joins TRBV24-1 to TRBJ2-1; 8 bases are a match to TRBD1. V was clipped by 9 bases and J by 9 bases; unmatched bases: 15. Germline V gives CDR1 KGHDR, CDR2 SFDVKD. This CDR3 spans 15 amino acids.

This chain links TRBV10-3 with TRBJ2-2; 9 nucleotides line up with TRBD1. CDR3 size: 15 residues. Per germline, CDR1 ENHRY and CDR2 SYGVKD. Trimming at V came to 5 bases and at J to 6 bases, leaving 7 bases not matched to a gene. The CDR3 DNA reads as TGTGCCATCAGTACAGGGGGCGCCGGAGCCGGGGAGCTGTTTTTT. It specifies CAISTGGAGAGELFF.

V gene TRBV5-4 combines with J gene TRBJ2-1; 8 positions match TRBD2. The length of the CDR3 is 14 residues. Germline V gene data show CDR1 as SGHNT and CDR2 as YYREEE (reference sequence). V trimming: 3 bases; J trimming: 1 base; junction bases outside the gene matches: 0. The DNA for the CDR3 is TGTGCCAGCAGCTCTAGCGGGTCCTACAATGAGCAGTTCTTC. Protein sequence: CASSSSGSYNEQFF.

The chain has TRBV9 and TRBJ1-6; the D is unclear. Germline lookup yields CDR1 SGDLS and CDR2 YYNGEE. V was trimmed by 4 bases and J by 8 bases, leaving 7 bases between them. This CDR3 region has 12 residues. CDR3 nucleotide sequence: TGTGCCAGCAGCTCCTCGGATTCACCCCTCCACTTT. Translation: CASSSSDSPLHF. The full variable domain, completed using reference TRBV9 and TRBJ1-6, is DSGVTQTPKHLITATGQRVTLRCSPRSGDLSVYWYQQSLDQGLQFLIQYYNGEERAKGNILERFSAQQFPDLHSELNLSSLELGDSALYFCASSSSDSPLHFGNGTRLTVT.

The CDR3: CASRPAGTGGREQYF. CDR3 bases: TGTGCCAGCAGACCCGCCGGGACAGGGGGCCGCGAGCAGTACTTC. The chain recombines TRBV7-2 with TRBJ2-7; 12 positions match TRBD1. V lost 6 bases to trimming and J lost 6 bases; unmatched junction nucleotides: 9. Germline V gives CDR1 SGHTA, CDR2 FQGNSA. This CDR3 is built from 15 residues.

This clone was recorded only once. The chain links TRBV6-5 to TRBJ1-1; no clear D gene. The V end lost 2 bases, the J end lost 3 bases, and 10 bases lay between the germline ends. Germline V gene lookup returns CDR1 MNHEY and CDR2 SVGAGI. The CDR3 has 14 residues. The CDR3 sequence is CASSYREGDTEAFF. CDR3 coding DNA: TGTGCCAGCAGTTACCGGGAGGGAGACACTGAAGCTTTCTTT.

The chain employs TRBV7-6 and TRBJ1-2; no clear D gene. The V gene's germline CDR1 is SGHVS and CDR2 FNYEAQ. This CDR3 contains 14 residues. V was cut by 3 bases and J by 3 bases, with 11 bases left in between. In DNA form, the CDR3 reads TGTGCCAGCAGCTTCCTCCCGGTAGACTATGGCTACACCTTC. Translated: CASSFLPVDYGYTF.